These 14 T cell receptor beta chains share one sample of origin, sequenced in a study of PD-1 blockade in classical Hodgkin lymphoma. Profiling relied on immunoSEQ multiplex PCR, and the TCRdb table lists in-frame clones only, not all of them. The sample includes some 95,000 clones, 89% seen only once; the top ten take about 11%. Patients all relapsed after autologous stem cell transplantation, and there was variation in brentuximab vedotin exposure. Sequences were derived from peripheral blood mononuclear cells (PBMCs), sampled before the second cycle of nivolumab. All receptors come from a human donor with classical Hodgkin lymphoma.

The V gene is TRBV5-4, the J gene TRBJ2-7; D is ambiguous. V lost 2 bases to trimming and J lost 4 bases, with 4 bases between them. Germline V CDR1 and CDR2: SGHNT, YYREEE (reference sequence). The CDR3 length is 11 residues. The CDR3 bases are TGTGCCAGCAGCTTCGGGTACGAGCAGTACTTC. This gives the protein CASSFGYEQYF.

The CDR3 region has the DNA TGTGCCAGCTCCAGTGGGGGTGGCTACGAGCAGTACTTC. It encodes CASSSGGGYEQYF. The V gene is TRBV7-6, the J gene TRBJ2-7, with D perhaps matching TRBD1 or TRBD2 (5 bases each). From germline, CDR1 is SGHVS and CDR2 FNYEAQ. Trimming took off 8 bases at V and 3 bases at J, with 14 bases between the two ends. The CDR3 extends over 13 amino acids.

This rearrangement joins TRBV28 to TRBJ1-5; D remains ambiguous. The CDR3 extends over 17 amino acids. V gave up 3 bases and J gave up 6 bases, with 21 bases separating them. Germline values: CDR1 MDHEN, CDR2 SYDVKM. In DNA, the CDR3 is TGTGCCAGCAGTTTCGGTCGATGGGAACTCCCGGTTCAGCCCCAGCATTTT. Amino acid sequence: CASSFGRWELPVQPQHF.

This chain uses TRBV10-2 with TRBJ1-1; no firm D call. The V gene's germline CDR1 is WSHSY and CDR2 SAAADI. The V end lost 5 bases, the J end lost 2 bases, and 12 bases lay between the germline ends. The CDR3 has 14 residues. The CDR3: CASSWRGSNTEAFF. DNA for the CDR3: TGCGCCAGCAGTTGGAGAGGGTCTAACACTGAAGCTTTCTTT.

This clone was found once. V and J are TRBV30 and TRBJ1-2; no clear D. Germline values: CDR1 GTSNPN, CDR2 SVGIG (reference sequence). The CDR3 totals 15 residues. Trimming cost V 2 bases and J 1 base, with 14 bases left between them. The CDR3 coding sequence is TGTGCCTGGAGTCCACGGACTAAACTTAACTATGGCTACACCTTC. This sequence encodes CAWSPRTKLNYGYTF.

V usage is TRBV18 and J usage is TRBJ2-5; D is uncertain. Germline CDR1 KGHSH, CDR2 LQKENI. V was cut by 5 bases and J by 0 bases, with 1 base left in between. The length of the CDR3 is 11 residues. The CDR3 DNA reads TGTGCCAGCTCATACCAAGAGACCCAGTACTTC. As protein: CASSYQETQYF.

V and J are TRBV6-1 and TRBJ1-5, with 8 positions matching TRBD1. The CDR3 contains 16 residues. Per the germline V gene, CDR1 is MNHNS and CDR2 is SASEGT. V lost 3 bases, J lost 5 bases, and 9 bases stayed unmatched. CDR3 sequence: CASSDPQGASHQPQHF. In DNA form, the CDR3 reads TGTGCCAGCAGTGACCCTCAGGGGGCATCACATCAGCCCCAGCATTTT.

The chain has TRBV10-3 and TRBJ2-3, with a tentative D call TRBD2 (6 bases). Germline-derived CDR1 and CDR2 are ENHRY and SYGVKD. Between the trimmed V and J ends, which lost 0 bases and 0 bases, there was a span of 10 bases. This CDR3 spans 16 amino acids. The CDR3 protein is CAISESSGRSTDTQYF. For the CDR3, the DNA is TGTGCCATCAGTGAGTCAAGCGGGCGTAGCACAGATACGCAGTATTTT.

The V gene is TRBV5-1, the J gene TRBJ2-1; 14 bases line up with TRBD2. V trimming: 1 base; J trimming: 7 bases; junction bases outside the gene matches: 4. There are 16 residues in the CDR3. The germline CDR1 and CDR2 sequences are SGHRS and YFSETQ. The CDR3 protein is CASSLPGLAGENEQFF. The CDR3 nucleotides read TGCGCCAGCAGCTTGCCGGGACTAGCGGGGGAAAATGAGCAGTTCTTC. The full variable domain, in which reference TRBV5-1 and TRBJ2-1 provide the parts outside the CDR3, is KAGVTQTPRYLIKTRGQQVTLSCSPISGHRSVSWYQQTPGQGLQFLFEYFSETQRNKGNFPGRFSGRQFSNSRSEMNVSTLELGDSALYLCASSLPGLAGENEQFFGPGTRLTVL.

The rearrangement links TRBV7-6 to TRBJ2-5, with D tentatively TRBD1 (5 bases). Trimming removed 3 bases from V and 4 bases from J, with 15 bases in between. Germline values: CDR1 SGHVS, CDR2 FNYEAQ. The CDR3 covers 15 residues. The CDR3 region is CASSFSSQGGETQYF. The CDR3, as DNA: TGTGCCAGCAGCTTTTCTTCTCAGGGTGGAGAGACCCAGTACTTC.

The chain joins TRBV7-2 to TRBJ2-7; perhaps TRBD1 as D (6 bases). Germline CDR1 SGHTA, CDR2 FQGNSA. V was shortened by 1 base and J by 4 bases, with 17 bases between the two germline ends. This CDR3 comprises 16 residues. CDR3 coding DNA: TGTGCCAGCAGCTTAGTTGCAGGGGATGGCGGATACGAGCAGTACTTC. Amino acid sequence: CASSLVAGDGGYEQYF.

The chain links TRBV5-5 to TRBJ1-5; D remains unclear. CDR3 size: 15 residues. Trimming removed 0 bases at V and 3 bases at J, with 10 bases between. Germline V gives CDR1 SGHKS, CDR2 YYEKEE (reference sequence). CDR3 in amino acids: CASSLGGNNNQPQHF. DNA of the CDR3: TGTGCCAGCAGCTTGGGAGGGAATAACAATCAGCCCCAGCATTTT. The full variable domain, completed using reference TRBV5-5 and TRBJ1-5, is DAGVTQSPTHLIKTRGQQVTLRCSPISGHKSVSWYQQVLGQGPQFIFQYYEKEERGRGNFPDRFSARQFPNYSSELNVNALLLGDSALYLCASSLGGNNNQPQHFGDGTRLSIL.

This rearrangement joins TRBV10-1 to TRBJ1-4; a possible D gene is TRBD1 (5 bases). Germline V gives CDR1 WNHNN, CDR2 SYGVQD (reference sequence). V lost 6 bases and J lost 7, with 15 bases in between. The CDR3 totals 14 residues. The CDR3 DNA reads as TGCGCCAGCAGGGTTCCGGGACGTTGTGAAAAACTGTTTTTT. Encoded protein: CASRVPGRCEKLFF.

This clone was counted only a few times. This chain uses TRBV28 with TRBJ1-5, with D tentatively TRBD1 (6 bases). V gave up 4 bases and J gave up 0 bases, with 10 bases separating them. The CDR3 has 15 amino acids. CDR1 and CDR2 from the germline V gene are MDHEN and SYDVKM. The CDR3 sequence: CASSWGQYSNQPQHF. As DNA, the CDR3 is TGTGCCAGCAGTTGGGGACAATATAGCAATCAGCCCCAGCATTTT.